This paragraph covers one T cell receptor beta chain sequence. The sample originates from a study of blood T cell repertoires in COVID-19. Study in general: Samples of COVID-19 (acute and convalescent) were obtained from the United States, Italy and Spain. PBMCs, B-cell-depleted T cells, or T cells were the source of the cDNA or gDNA that made up the material.

In the source study's methods: Amplification with reference gene primers provided the estimates of nucleated cell counts. Clones were read by immunoSEQ multiplex PCR, and TCRdb kept only the in-frame ones, dropping some. That table is the source of V, J and clone size, and D and trimming were worked out from the DNA. The table shows about 280,000 clones, with roughly 88% occurring only once. In germline, CDR1 is SGDLS, CDR2 YYNGEE. The CDR3 is 16 residues long. The V gene end was trimmed by 2 bases and the J gene end by 3 bases; junction bases not matched to a gene: 9. Sequenced: peripheral blood. The V and J genes are TRBV9 and TRBJ2-3, with 7 bases that match TRBD2. The TCR comes from a woman aged 30 to 39 with active or convalescent COVID-19. In DNA, the CDR3 is TGTGCCAGCAGCGTCATCGGTTGGGGGGGGACAGATACGCAGTATTTT. As protein: CASSVIGWGGTDTQYF.